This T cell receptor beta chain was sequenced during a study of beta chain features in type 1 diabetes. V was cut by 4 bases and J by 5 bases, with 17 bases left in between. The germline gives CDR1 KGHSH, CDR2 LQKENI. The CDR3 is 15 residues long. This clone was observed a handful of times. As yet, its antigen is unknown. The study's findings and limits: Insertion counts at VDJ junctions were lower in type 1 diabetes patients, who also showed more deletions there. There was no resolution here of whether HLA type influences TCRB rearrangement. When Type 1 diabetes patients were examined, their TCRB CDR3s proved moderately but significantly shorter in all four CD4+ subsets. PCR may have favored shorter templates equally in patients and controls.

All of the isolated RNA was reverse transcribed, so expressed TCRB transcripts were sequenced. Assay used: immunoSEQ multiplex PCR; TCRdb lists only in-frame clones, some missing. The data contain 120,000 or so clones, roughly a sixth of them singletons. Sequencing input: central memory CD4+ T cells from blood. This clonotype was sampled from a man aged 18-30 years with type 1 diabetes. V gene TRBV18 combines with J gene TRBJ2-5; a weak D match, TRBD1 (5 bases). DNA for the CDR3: TGTGCCAGCTCACTCAGCTTCGGCAGGGATGAGACCCAGTACTTC. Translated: CASSLSFGRDETQYF.